The T cell receptor beta chain described here comes from a study of blood T cell repertoires in COVID-19. Turning to the study itself: Samples taken during acute and convalescent COVID-19 were collected in the United States, Italy and Spain.

How the authors handled the data: Estimation of nucleated cell counts was performed using reference gene primer amplification. TCRdb's copy holds only in-frame clones and misses some; the assay was immunoSEQ multiplex PCR. The V and J calls and the clone size are those of that table, but D and trimming were determined from the DNA. The sample carries about 30,000 clones, about 70% recorded once. The receptor comes from a human donor in a cohort sampled during active COVID-19. Sample: peripheral blood.

The CDR3 DNA sequence: TGTGCCAGCAGTCTCCATCGGACTAGTTTTCTCTACGAGCAGTACTTC. Translating it yields CASSLHRTSFLYEQYF. The chain has TRBV5-4 and TRBJ2-7; TRBD2 matches at 7 bases. This CDR3 has 16 residues. Germline V gene sequence: CDR1 SGHNT, CDR2 YYREEE (reference sequence). V lost 5 bases, J lost 3 bases, and 14 bases stayed unmatched.